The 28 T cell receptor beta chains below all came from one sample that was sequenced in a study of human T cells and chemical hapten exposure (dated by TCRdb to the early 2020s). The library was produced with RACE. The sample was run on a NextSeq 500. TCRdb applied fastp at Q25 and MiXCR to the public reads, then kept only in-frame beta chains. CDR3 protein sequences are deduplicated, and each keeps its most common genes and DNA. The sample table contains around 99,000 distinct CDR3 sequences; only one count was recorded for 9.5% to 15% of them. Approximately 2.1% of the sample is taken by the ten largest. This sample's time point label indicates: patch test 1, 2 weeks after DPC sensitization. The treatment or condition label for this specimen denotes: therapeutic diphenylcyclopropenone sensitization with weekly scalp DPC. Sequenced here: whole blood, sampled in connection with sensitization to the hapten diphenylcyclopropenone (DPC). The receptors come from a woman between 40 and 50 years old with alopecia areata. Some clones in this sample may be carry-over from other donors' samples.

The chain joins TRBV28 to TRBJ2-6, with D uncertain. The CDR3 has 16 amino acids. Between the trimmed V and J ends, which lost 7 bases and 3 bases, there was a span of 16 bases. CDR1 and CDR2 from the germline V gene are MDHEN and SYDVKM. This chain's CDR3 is CASNRIGQLGANVLTF. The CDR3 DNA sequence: TGTGCCAGCAACCGTATCGGGCAACTTGGGGCCAACGTCCTGACTTTC.

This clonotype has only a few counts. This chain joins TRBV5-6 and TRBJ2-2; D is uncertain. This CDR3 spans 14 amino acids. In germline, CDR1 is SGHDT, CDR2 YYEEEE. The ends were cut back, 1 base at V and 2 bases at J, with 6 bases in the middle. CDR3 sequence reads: CASSLYSNTGELFF. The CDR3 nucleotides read TGTGCCAGCAGCTTGTACAGTAACACCGGGGAGCTGTTTTTT.

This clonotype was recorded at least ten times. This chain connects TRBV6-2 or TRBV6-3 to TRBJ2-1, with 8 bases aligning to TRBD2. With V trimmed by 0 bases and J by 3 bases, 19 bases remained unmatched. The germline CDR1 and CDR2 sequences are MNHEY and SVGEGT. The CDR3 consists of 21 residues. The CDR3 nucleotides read TGTGCCAGCAGTTACTCGAGTCTAGCGGGTAGGCATGGGCGATTCTACAATGAGCAGTTCTTC. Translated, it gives CASSYSSLAGRHGRFYNEQFF.

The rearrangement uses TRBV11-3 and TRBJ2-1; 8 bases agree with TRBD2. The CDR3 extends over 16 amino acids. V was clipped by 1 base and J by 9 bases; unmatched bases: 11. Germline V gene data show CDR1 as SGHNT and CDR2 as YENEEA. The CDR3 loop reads CASSLGLGAGAGEQFF. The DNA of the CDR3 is TGTGCCAGCAGCTTAGGTCTTGGAGCGGGAGCTGGTGAGCAGTTCTTC.

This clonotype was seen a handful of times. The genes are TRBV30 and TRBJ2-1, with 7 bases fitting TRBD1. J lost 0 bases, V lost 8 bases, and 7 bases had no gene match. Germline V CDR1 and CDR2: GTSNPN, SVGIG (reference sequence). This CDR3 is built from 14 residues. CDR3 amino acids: CAGQQGHSYNEQFF. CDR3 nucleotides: TGTGCCGGCCAACAGGGGCACTCCTACAATGAGCAGTTCTTC.

This CDR3 reads CSVEPVPYGYTF. For the CDR3, the DNA is TGCAGCGTTGAACCGGTCCCATATGGCTACACCTTC. The rearrangement joins TRBV29-1 to TRBJ1-2; no clear D. Germline values: CDR1 SQVTM, CDR2 ANQGSEA. This CDR3 comprises 12 residues. The germline V and J ends were trimmed by 2 bases and 5 bases, with 9 bases remaining between them.

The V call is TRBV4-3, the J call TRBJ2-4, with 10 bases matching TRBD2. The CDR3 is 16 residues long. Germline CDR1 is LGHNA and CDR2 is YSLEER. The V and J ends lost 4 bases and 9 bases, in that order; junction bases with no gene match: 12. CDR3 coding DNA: TGCGCCAGCAGCCTTTCGGCCGCTAGCGGGAGTGTCATTCAGTACTTC. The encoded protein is CASSLSAASGSVIQYF.

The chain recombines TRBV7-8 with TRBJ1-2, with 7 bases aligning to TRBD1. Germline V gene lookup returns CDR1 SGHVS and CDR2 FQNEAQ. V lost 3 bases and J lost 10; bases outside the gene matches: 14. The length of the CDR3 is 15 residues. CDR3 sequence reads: CASSFAQSAGGNYTF. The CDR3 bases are TGTGCCAGCAGCTTTGCTCAATCGGCAGGGGGGAACTACACCTTC.

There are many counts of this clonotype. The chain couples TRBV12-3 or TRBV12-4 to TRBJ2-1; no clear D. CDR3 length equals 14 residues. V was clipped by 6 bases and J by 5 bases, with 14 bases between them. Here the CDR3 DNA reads TGTGCCAGCAGCCTCACCGGGCCCCACAATGAGCAGTTCTTC. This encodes CASSLTGPHNEQFF.

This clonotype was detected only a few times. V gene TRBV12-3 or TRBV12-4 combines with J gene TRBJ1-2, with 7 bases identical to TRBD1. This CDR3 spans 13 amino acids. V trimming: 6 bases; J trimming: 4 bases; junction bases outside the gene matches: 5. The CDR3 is CASRQDRLYGYTF. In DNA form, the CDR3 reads TGTGCCAGCAGACAGGACAGGCTCTATGGCTACACCTTC.

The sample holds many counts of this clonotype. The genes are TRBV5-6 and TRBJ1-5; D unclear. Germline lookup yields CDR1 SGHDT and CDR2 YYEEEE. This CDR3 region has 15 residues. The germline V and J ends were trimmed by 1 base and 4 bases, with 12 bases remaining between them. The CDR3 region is CASSLKRRGNQPQHF. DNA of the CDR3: TGTGCCAGCAGCTTGAAGCGTCGGGGTAATCAGCCCCAGCATTTT.

This chain's CDR3 is CAISEGRGGEQYF. CDR3 coding DNA: TGTGCCATCAGCGAGGGTAGGGGAGGGGAGCAGTACTTC. J is TRBJ2-7 and V is TRBV10-3; TRBD2 agrees at 7 bases. Germline V CDR1 and CDR2: ENHRY, SYGVKD. The V and J ends lost 6 bases and 7 bases, in that order; junction bases with no gene match: 9. The CDR3 length is 13 residues.

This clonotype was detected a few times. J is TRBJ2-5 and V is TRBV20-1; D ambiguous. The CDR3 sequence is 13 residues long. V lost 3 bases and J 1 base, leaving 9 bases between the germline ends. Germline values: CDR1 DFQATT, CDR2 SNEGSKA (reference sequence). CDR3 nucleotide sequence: TGCAGTGCTAGTGGGCAGGCCCAAGAGACCCAGTACTTC. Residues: CSASGQAQETQYF.

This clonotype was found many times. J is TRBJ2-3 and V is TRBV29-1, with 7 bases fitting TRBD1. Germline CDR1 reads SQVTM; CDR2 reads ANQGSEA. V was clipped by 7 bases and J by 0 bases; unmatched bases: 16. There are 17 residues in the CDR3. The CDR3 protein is CSAPPPLDRPSTDTQYF. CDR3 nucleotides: TGCAGCGCTCCCCCCCCACTGGACAGGCCGAGCACAGATACGCAGTATTTT.

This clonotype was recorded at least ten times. The CDR3, as DNA: TGTGCCAGCAGGCTAGGGCTAGGGAGTCTAGAGACCCAGTACTTC. Protein product: CASRLGLGSLETQYF. V usage is TRBV7-2 and J usage is TRBJ2-5, with D perhaps TRBD2 (5 bases). Germline lookup yields CDR1 SGHTA and CDR2 FQGNSA. V lost 6 bases to trimming and J lost 4 bases, with 18 bases between them. The CDR3 length is 15 residues.

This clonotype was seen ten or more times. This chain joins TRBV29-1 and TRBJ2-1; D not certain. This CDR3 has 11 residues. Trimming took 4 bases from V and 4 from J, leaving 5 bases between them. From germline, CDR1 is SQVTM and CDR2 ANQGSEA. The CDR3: CSVGQYNEQFF. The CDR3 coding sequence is TGCAGCGTTGGGCAGTACAATGAGCAGTTCTTC.

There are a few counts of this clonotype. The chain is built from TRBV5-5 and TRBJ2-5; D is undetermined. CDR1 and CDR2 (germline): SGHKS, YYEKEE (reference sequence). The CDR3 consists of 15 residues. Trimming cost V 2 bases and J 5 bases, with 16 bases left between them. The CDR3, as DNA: TGTGCCAGCAGCTTTGGAGCGTCAGATACGGAGACCCAGTACTTC. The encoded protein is CASSFGASDTETQYF.

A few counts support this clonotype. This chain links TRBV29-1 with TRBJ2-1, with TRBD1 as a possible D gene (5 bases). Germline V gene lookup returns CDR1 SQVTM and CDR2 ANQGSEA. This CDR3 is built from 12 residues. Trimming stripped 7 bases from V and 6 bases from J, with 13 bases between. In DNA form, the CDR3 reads TGCAGCGGGGGCAGGGAAGCCAATGAGCAGTTCTTC. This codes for CSGGREANEQFF.

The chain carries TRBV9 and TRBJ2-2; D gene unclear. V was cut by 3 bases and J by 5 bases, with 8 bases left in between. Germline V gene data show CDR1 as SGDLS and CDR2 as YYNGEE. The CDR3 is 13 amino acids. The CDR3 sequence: CASSEYRTGELFF. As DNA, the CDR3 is TGTGCCAGCAGCGAATACAGAACCGGGGAGCTGTTTTTT.

Here the CDR3 DNA reads TGCAGTGCTTTTCCCGACAGGGGGCATGAAAAACTGTTTTTT. It translates to CSAFPDRGHEKLFF. The chain couples TRBV20-1 to TRBJ1-4, with 10 bases identical to TRBD1. The germline CDR1 and CDR2 sequences are DFQATT and SNEGSKA (reference sequence). The ends lost 5 bases at V and 6 bases at J; junction bases unmatched: 6. This CDR3 spans 14 amino acids.

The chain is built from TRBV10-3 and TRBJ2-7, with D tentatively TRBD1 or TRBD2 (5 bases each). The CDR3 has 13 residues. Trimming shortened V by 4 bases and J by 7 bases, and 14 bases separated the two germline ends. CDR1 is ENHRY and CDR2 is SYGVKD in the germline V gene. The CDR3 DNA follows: TGTGCCATCAGTGGGGGGACCATGGGGGAGCAGTACTTC. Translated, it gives CAISGGTMGEQYF.

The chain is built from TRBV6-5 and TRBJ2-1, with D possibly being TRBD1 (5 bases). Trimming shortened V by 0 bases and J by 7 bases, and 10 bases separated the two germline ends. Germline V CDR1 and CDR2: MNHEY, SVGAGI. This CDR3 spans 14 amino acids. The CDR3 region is CASSYSTVLNEQFF. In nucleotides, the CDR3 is TGTGCCAGCAGTTACTCGACAGTTCTTAATGAGCAGTTCTTC.

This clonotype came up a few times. CDR3 sequence: CASSPNLGLAPGELFF. As DNA, the CDR3 is TGTGCCAGCAGCCCCAACCTCGGACTAGCCCCCGGGGAGCTGTTTTTT. The chain links TRBV7-2 to TRBJ2-2; 8 positions match TRBD2. Trimming removed 5 bases from V and 6 bases from J; junction bases left unmatched: 11. Germline CDR1 reads SGHTA; CDR2 reads FQGNSA. This CDR3 has 16 residues.

CDR3 sequence: CASSLTGDQTQYF. The DNA of the CDR3 is TGCGCCAGCAGCCTGACAGGGGACCAGACCCAGTACTTC. The chain is built from TRBV5-1 and TRBJ2-5, with 8 bases fitting TRBD1. Germline loops: CDR1 SGHRS, CDR2 YFSETQ. The ends lost 4 bases at V and 6 bases at J; junction bases unmatched: 5. The CDR3 runs 13 residues.

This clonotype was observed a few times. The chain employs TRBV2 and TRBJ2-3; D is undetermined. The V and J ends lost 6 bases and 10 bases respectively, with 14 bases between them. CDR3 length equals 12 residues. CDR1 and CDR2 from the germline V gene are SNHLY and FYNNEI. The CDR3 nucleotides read TGTGCCAGCAGAGAGACGGGTCTTGCGCAGTATTTT. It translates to CASRETGLAQYF. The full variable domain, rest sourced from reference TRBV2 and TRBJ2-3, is EPEVTQTPSHQVTQMGQEVILRCVPISNHLYFYWYRQILGQKVEFLVSFYNNEISEKSEIFDDQFSVERPDGSNFTLKIRSTKLEDSAMYFCASRETGLAQYFGPGTRLTVL.

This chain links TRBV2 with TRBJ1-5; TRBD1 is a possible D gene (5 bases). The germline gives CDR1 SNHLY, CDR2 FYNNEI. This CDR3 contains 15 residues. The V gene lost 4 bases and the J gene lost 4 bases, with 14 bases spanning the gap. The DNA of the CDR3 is TGTGCCAGCAGTGGCTGGGGCGCGAGGAATCAGCCCCAGCATTTT. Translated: CASSGWGARNQPQHF.

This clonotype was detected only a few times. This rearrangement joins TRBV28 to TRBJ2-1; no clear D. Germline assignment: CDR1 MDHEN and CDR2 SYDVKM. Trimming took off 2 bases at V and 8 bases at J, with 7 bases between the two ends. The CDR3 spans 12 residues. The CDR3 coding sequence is TGTGCCAGCAGTTTAGGCAGGTATGAGCAGTTCTTC. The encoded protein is CASSLGRYEQFF.

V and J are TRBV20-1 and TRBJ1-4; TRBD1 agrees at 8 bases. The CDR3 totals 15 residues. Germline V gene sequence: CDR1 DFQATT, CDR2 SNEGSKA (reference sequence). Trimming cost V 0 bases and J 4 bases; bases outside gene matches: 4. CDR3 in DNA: TGCAGTGCTAGAGATCAAGGACAGGGTAATGAAAAACTGTTTTTT. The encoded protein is CSARDQGQGNEKLFF.